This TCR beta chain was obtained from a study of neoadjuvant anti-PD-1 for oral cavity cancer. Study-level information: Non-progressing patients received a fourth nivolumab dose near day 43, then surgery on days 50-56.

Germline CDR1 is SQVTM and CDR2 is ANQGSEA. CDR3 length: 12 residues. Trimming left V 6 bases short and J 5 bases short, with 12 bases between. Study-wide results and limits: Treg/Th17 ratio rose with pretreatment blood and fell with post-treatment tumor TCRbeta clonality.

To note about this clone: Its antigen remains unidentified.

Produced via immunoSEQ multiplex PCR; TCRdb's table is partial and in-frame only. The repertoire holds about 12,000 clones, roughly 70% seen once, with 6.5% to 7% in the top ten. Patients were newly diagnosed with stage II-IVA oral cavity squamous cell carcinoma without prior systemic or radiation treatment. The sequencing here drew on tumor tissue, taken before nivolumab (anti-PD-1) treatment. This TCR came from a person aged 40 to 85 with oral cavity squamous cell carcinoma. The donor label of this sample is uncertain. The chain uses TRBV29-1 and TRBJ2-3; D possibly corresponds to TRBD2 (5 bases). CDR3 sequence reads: CSVEADRDTQYF. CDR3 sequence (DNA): TGCAGCGTGGAGGCTGATAGAGATACGCAGTATTTT.